This is a list of T cell receptor beta chains from one sample in a study of radiation and T cells in renal cell carcinoma. Assay used: immunoSEQ multiplex PCR; TCRdb lists only in-frame clones, some missing. The sample yields tens of thousands of clones, 65% to 80% seen once. Sequencing was performed on blood, taken from a patient whose treatment included radiotherapy and nephrectomy. The receptor set was obtained from a man between 60 and 75 years old with renal cell carcinoma. CDR3s include the opening cysteine and the closing phenylalanine or tryptophan. A D gene is named only where the DNA matches it firmly. Rows give clone size only sometimes, using once, few, many, or a class for an expanded clone.

abundance: once; v_gene: TRBV30; d_gene: TRBD1; j_gene: TRBJ1-2; CDR3nt: TGTGCCCGAGACCAGGCGGACAGGGGCTACACCTTC; CDR3aa: CARDQADRGYTF
abundance: .; v_gene: TRBV7-2; d_gene: .; j_gene: TRBJ1-2; CDR3nt: TGTGCCAGCAGCTTAGTCTTTCTGGCAGGAGACTATGGCTACACCTTC; CDR3aa: CASSLVFLAGDYGYTF
abundance: .; v_gene: TRBV7-2; d_gene: TRBD2; j_gene: TRBJ2-1; CDR3nt: TGTGCCAGCAGCCAGGGCGGGAGGCCAGGGGATGAGCAGTTCTTC; CDR3aa: CASSQGGRPGDEQFF
abundance: few; v_gene: TRBV25-1; d_gene: .; j_gene: TRBJ1-1; CDR3nt: TGTGCCAGCCTAGGGGTGAACACTGAAGCTTTCTTT; CDR3aa: CASLGVNTEAFF
abundance: few; v_gene: TRBV30; d_gene: .; j_gene: TRBJ1-3; CDR3nt: TGTGCCTGGAGTATGGCGTCTGGAAACACCATATATTTT; CDR3aa: CAWSMASGNTIYF
abundance: .; v_gene: TRBV18; d_gene: .; j_gene: TRBJ2-7; CDR3nt: TGTGCCAGCTCACCCCGGGCCAACCCCTACGAGCAGTACTTC; CDR3aa: CASSPRANPYEQYF
abundance: once; v_gene: TRBV7-2; d_gene: .; j_gene: TRBJ2-5; CDR3nt: TGTGCCAGCAGCTTATTTTACGGGGGACTCCAAGAGACCCAGTACTTC; CDR3aa: CASSLFYGGLQETQYF
abundance: .; v_gene: TRBV23-1; d_gene: .; j_gene: TRBJ1-5; CDR3nt: TGCGCCAGCAGTCAACAACAGGGAACGGTGCAGCCCCAGCATTTT; CDR3aa: CASSQQQGTVQPQHF
abundance: .; v_gene: TRBV29-1; d_gene: .; j_gene: TRBJ2-5; CDR3nt: TGCAGCGCTGTCCCTCAAGAGACCCAGTACTTC; CDR3aa: CSAVPQETQYF
abundance: .; v_gene: TRBV30; d_gene: .; j_gene: TRBJ2-5; CDR3nt: TGTGCCTGGAGGCTCGCGATGGAGACCCAGTACTTC; CDR3aa: CAWRLAMETQYF
abundance: once; v_gene: TRBV2; d_gene: .; j_gene: TRBJ1-4; CDR3nt: TGTGCCAGCAGTGGGCCAGGGACTACAACTAATGAAAAACTGTTTTTT; CDR3aa: CASSGPGTTTNEKLFF
abundance: .; v_gene: TRBV12-1; d_gene: .; j_gene: TRBJ2-1; CDR3nt: TGTGCCAGCAGCCGTAAAGCGGGAGACGGTTGGGGTGAGCAGTTCTTC; CDR3aa: CASSRKAGDGWGEQFF
abundance: .; v_gene: TRBV7-2; d_gene: .; j_gene: TRBJ1-1; CDR3nt: TGTGCCAGCAGCTTAAACACTGAAGCTTTCTTT; CDR3aa: CASSLNTEAFF
abundance: few; v_gene: TRBV19; d_gene: .; j_gene: TRBJ2-2; CDR3nt: TGTGCCAGTAGGACGGGGGCGCATACCGGGGAGCTGTTTTTT; CDR3aa: CASRTGAHTGELFF
abundance: .; v_gene: TRBV5-1; d_gene: .; j_gene: TRBJ2-1; CDR3nt: TGCGCCAGCAGCTTGTACCCTTTGGACAATGAGCAGTTCTTC; CDR3aa: CASSLYPLDNEQFF
abundance: .; v_gene: TRBV10-3; d_gene: .; j_gene: TRBJ1-5; CDR3nt: TGTGCCATCAGTGACCCAGGGGTCGGTCAGCCCCAGCATTTT; CDR3aa: CAISDPGVGQPQHF
abundance: .; v_gene: TRBV11-2; d_gene: TRBD1; j_gene: TRBJ1-2; CDR3nt: TGTGCCAGCAGCTTAGACGACAGGGAGAACTATGGCTACACCTTC; CDR3aa: CASSLDDRENYGYTF
abundance: .; v_gene: TRBV29-1; d_gene: .; j_gene: TRBJ2-5; CDR3nt: TGCAGCGCTAATGGGCAGTTCGAAGAGACCCAGTACTTC; CDR3aa: CSANGQFEETQYF
abundance: once; v_gene: TRBV30; d_gene: .; j_gene: TRBJ1-1; CDR3nt: TGTGCCTGGAGAGAAAGGGTAAACACTGAAGCTTTCTTT; CDR3aa: CAWRERVNTEAFF
abundance: .; v_gene: TRBV5-1; d_gene: TRBD2; j_gene: TRBJ2-5; CDR3nt: TGCGCCAGCAGCCCAGTAGCGGGAGGGGGACAAGAGACCCAGTACTTC; CDR3aa: CASSPVAGGGQETQYF
abundance: .; v_gene: TRBV13; d_gene: .; j_gene: TRBJ2-2; CDR3nt: TGTGCCAGCAGCCGCTTGGGCGCGGACACCGGGGAGCTGTTTTTT; CDR3aa: CASSRLGADTGELFF
abundance: .; v_gene: TRBV10-3; d_gene: .; j_gene: TRBJ1-4; CDR3nt: TGTGCCATCAGTGATGGTAGACAGAACGGTGAAAAACTGTTTTTT; CDR3aa: CAISDGRQNGEKLFF
abundance: .; v_gene: TRBV19; d_gene: .; j_gene: TRBJ1-3; CDR3nt: TGTGCCAGTAGTTGGCCAGGGTCTGGAAACACCATATATTTT; CDR3aa: CASSWPGSGNTIYF
abundance: once; v_gene: TRBV9; d_gene: .; j_gene: TRBJ2-3; CDR3nt: TGTGCCAGCTCGCTTGGCGGGACCCAGGGAGATACGCAGTATTTT; CDR3aa: CASSLGGTQGDTQYF
abundance: .; v_gene: TRBV19; d_gene: TRBD1; j_gene: TRBJ1-6; CDR3nt: TGTGCCAGTGCCTGGACAGGGAAGAATTCACCCCTCCACTTT; CDR3aa: CASAWTGKNSPLHF
abundance: once; v_gene: TRBV7-9; d_gene: .; j_gene: TRBJ2-7; CDR3nt: TGTGCCAGCAGCCCAAGAATCGGTGGGGTAGCCTACGAGCAGTACTTC; CDR3aa: CASSPRIGGVAYEQYF
abundance: .; v_gene: TRBV7-9; d_gene: .; j_gene: TRBJ2-5; CDR3nt: TGTGCCAGCAGCACCTACGGCGAGACCCAGTACTTC; CDR3aa: CASSTYGETQYF
abundance: .; v_gene: TRBV4-2; d_gene: .; j_gene: TRBJ2-2; CDR3nt: TGTGCCAGCACCCGCGTTATAAGGAGGGAGGCCCACGGGGAGCTGTTTTTT; CDR3aa: CASTRVIRREAHGELFF
abundance: once; v_gene: TRBV27; d_gene: .; j_gene: TRBJ1-1; CDR3nt: TGTGCCAGCAGTTCCCTTGGGGTCCCGTTACTTGGAGCTTTCTTT; CDR3aa: CASSSLGVPLLGAFF
abundance: .; v_gene: TRBV9; d_gene: TRBD2; j_gene: TRBJ2-5; CDR3nt: TGTGCCAGCAGCGGGGTAGCGGGAGTTGAGCAAGAGACCCAGTACTTC; CDR3aa: CASSGVAGVEQETQYF